This T cell receptor (beta chain) was recorded in a study of cytomegalovirus exposure and HLA in healthy donors. As concerns this clone: Its antigen is as yet unknown.

The CDR3 has 12 amino acids. The V and J ends lost 4 bases and 6 bases respectively, with 10 bases between them. Looked up from germline, CDR1 is SGHVS and CDR2 is FQNEAQ. Study results and limitations: It was reported that TCR beta sequences correctly inferred the HLA-A and HLA-B alleles for most subjects. Researchers reported in a later analysis that a missense DCLRE1C variant was tied to TCR beta V- and J-gene trimming. For presence/absence analyses, sequencing depth was assumed to be roughly uniform across donors.

The PCR contained 60 Vbeta and 13 Jbeta primers. TCRdb's copy holds only in-frame clones and misses some; the assay was immunoSEQ multiplex PCR. The repertoire holds more than 150,000 clones, 70% to 80% seen once, with under 1.5% in the top ten. Input material: PBMCs. The rearrangement links TRBV7-8 to TRBJ2-7; possibly TRBD2 for D (6 bases). The clonotype comes from a male donor in good health and CMV-seronegative. The CDR3 sequence: CASSSRLGEQYF. The CDR3 nucleotides are TGTGCCAGCAGCTCCCGACTAGGCGAGCAGTACTTC.